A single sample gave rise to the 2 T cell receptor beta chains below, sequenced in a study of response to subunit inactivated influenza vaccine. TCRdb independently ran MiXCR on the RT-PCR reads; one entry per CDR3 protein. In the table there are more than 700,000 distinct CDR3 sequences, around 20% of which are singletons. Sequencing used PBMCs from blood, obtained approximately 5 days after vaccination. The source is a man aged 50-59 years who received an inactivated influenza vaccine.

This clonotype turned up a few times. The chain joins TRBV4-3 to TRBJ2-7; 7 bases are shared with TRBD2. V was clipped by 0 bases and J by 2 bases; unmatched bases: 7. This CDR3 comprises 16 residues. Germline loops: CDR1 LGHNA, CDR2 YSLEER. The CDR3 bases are TGCGCCAGCAGCCAAGAACGAACTAGCGTAGCCTACGAGCAGTACTTC. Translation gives CASSQERTSVAYEQYF.

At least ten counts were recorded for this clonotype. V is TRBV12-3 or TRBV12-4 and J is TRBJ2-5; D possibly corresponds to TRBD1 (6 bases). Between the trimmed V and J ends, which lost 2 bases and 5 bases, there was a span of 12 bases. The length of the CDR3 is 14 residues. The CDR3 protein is CASSLRRQAETQYF. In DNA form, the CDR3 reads TGTGCCAGCAGTTTAAGAAGACAGGCCGAGACCCAGTACTTC.